Listed here are 16 T cell receptor beta chains from one sample, sequenced in a study of blood T cell repertoires in COVID-19. Assay used: immunoSEQ multiplex PCR; TCRdb lists only in-frame clones, some missing. The sample includes some 200,000 clones, 70% to 90% of them seen just once. Sequenced: PBMCs or T cells enriched from blood (not recorded which). Receptor source: a woman aged 40 to 50 with acute COVID-19.

The chain employs TRBV6-5 and TRBJ2-2, with D possibly matching TRBD1 (5 bases). Germline-derived CDR1 and CDR2 are MNHEY and SVGAGI. The CDR3 is 13 amino acids. With 6 bases removed from V and 3 bases from J, the gap between germline ends came to 8 bases. The CDR3 region has the DNA TGTGCCAGCAGCCCAGGGCACACCGGGGAGCTGTTTTTT. This sequence encodes CASSPGHTGELFF.

The J gene is TRBJ1-2, the V gene TRBV12-3 or TRBV12-4, with 8 positions matching TRBD1. V lost 2 bases and J lost 7; bases outside the gene matches: 3. CDR3 length: 13 residues. CDR3 coding DNA: TGTGCCAGCAGTTTACAGGGGGCGTCTGGCTACACCTTC. Residues: CASSLQGASGYTF.

The CDR3 reads CASSSGTGMRHNYGYTF. Written as DNA, the CDR3 is TGTGCCAGTAGTTCAGGGACAGGGATGCGTCATAACTATGGCTACACCTTC. The chain combines TRBV19 with TRBJ1-2, with 9 bases identical to TRBD1. V was clipped by 5 bases and J by 1 base; unmatched bases: 11. The CDR3 length is 17 residues. Germline V lookup: CDR1 LNHDA, CDR2 SQIVND (reference sequence).

V and J are TRBV6-5 and TRBJ1-1; 8 nucleotides line up with TRBD1. CDR1 is MNHEY, CDR2 SVGAGI, per germline. J lost 1 base, V lost 8 bases, and 3 bases had no gene match. This CDR3 spans 13 amino acids. As DNA, the CDR3 is TGTGCCAGCGGGACAGGAACGAACACTGAAGCTTTCTTT. Amino acid sequence: CASGTGTNTEAFF.

V gene TRBV7-3 combines with J gene TRBJ2-1; D is undetermined. The length of the CDR3 is 14 residues. CDR1 and CDR2 (germline): SGHTA, FQGTGA. V lost 5 bases and J 0 bases, leaving 8 bases between the germline ends. The CDR3 DNA reads TGTGCCAGCAGCGCCGACTCCTCCTACAATGAGCAGTTCTTC. It is translated as CASSADSSYNEQFF.

The J gene is TRBJ2-1, the V gene TRBV27, with D perhaps TRBD1 (6 bases). CDR3 length: 16 amino acids. Germline values: CDR1 MNHEY, CDR2 SMNVEV (reference sequence). Trimming removed 4 bases from V and 8 bases from J, with 21 bases in between. DNA for the CDR3: TGTGCCAGCAGTTGGAGCTCTGGAGACAGGCGAGATGAGCAGTTCTTC. This encodes CASSWSSGDRRDEQFF.

V is TRBV5-4 and J is TRBJ2-3; 9 positions agree with TRBD1. Germline values: CDR1 SGHNT, CDR2 YYREEE (reference sequence). Germline trimming cut 10 bases from V and 7 bases from J; bases unmatched to any gene: 16. The CDR3 sequence is 15 residues long. The CDR3 bases are TGTGCCTCCCACGATCGGACAGGGGTCATCTATACGCAGTATTTT. Protein: CASHDRTGVIYTQYF.

Concerning this clone: Other DNA sequences of this sample code for an identical CDR3. V gene TRBV18 combines with J gene TRBJ1-4, with 7 bases matching TRBD1. J lost 3 bases, V lost 3 bases, and 1 base had no gene match. Germline lookup yields CDR1 KGHSH and CDR2 LQKENI. This CDR3 has 14 amino acids. The CDR3 DNA sequence: TGTGCCAGCTCACCGGGACAGCCTAATGAAAAACTGTTTTTT. Translation gives CASSPGQPNEKLFF. The entire variable domain, with the rest obtained from reference TRBV18 and TRBJ1-4, is as follows: NAGVMQNPRHLVRRRGQEARLRCSPMKGHSHVYWYRQLPEEGLKFMVYLQKENIIDESGMPKERFSAEFPKEGPSILRIQQVVRGDSAAYFCASSPGQPNEKLFFGSGTQLSVL.

The rearrangement joins TRBV5-1 to TRBJ1-5; D perhaps matches TRBD1 (6 bases). Looked up from germline, CDR1 is SGHRS and CDR2 is YFSETQ. The CDR3 sequence is 15 residues long. Trimming removed 0 bases from V and 4 bases from J, with 11 bases in between. Here the CDR3 reads CASSLVGGLNQPQHF. The CDR3 nucleotides are TGCGCCAGCAGCTTGGTTGGGGGCTTGAATCAGCCCCAGCATTTT.

The chain recombines TRBV2 with TRBJ1-2; possibly TRBD1 for D (5 bases). The CDR3 is made up of 14 amino acids. The germline V gene encodes CDR1 SNHLY and CDR2 FYNNEI. Trimming took 7 bases from V and 7 from J, leaving 19 bases between them. The CDR3 sequence: CASTEGRGRGGYTF. In nucleotides, the CDR3 is TGTGCCAGCACCGAGGGGAGGGGACGAGGTGGCTACACCTTC.

CDR3 region: CASSSDRGILGGYTF. For the CDR3, the DNA is TGTGCCAGCAGCTCGGACAGGGGGATATTGGGAGGCTACACCTTC. This rearrangement joins TRBV7-2 to TRBJ1-2; TRBD1 agrees at 10 bases. V shed 4 bases and J 8 bases; nucleotides not matched to a gene: 10. CDR1 is SGHTA, CDR2 FQGNSA, per germline. The CDR3 contains 15 residues. Drawing the rest from reference TRBV7-2 and TRBJ1-2, the complete variable domain is GAGVSQSPSNKVTEKGKDVELRCDPISGHTALYWYRQSLGQGLEFLIYFQGNSAPDKSGLPSDRFSAERTGGSVSTLTIQRTQQEDSAVYLCASSSDRGILGGYTFGSGTRLTVV.

This chain connects TRBV19 to TRBJ1-2; 9 bases match TRBD1. The germline V gene has CDR1 LNHDA and CDR2 SQIVND (reference sequence). The V segment lost 7 bases and the J segment 1 base; nucleotides outside the gene matches: 4. This CDR3 is built from 14 residues. DNA for the CDR3: TGTGCCAGTACCCCGGGACAGGGTAACTATGGCTACACCTTC. This codes for CASTPGQGNYGYTF.

Points on this clone: One junction end does not reproduce the germline sequence, and a read error may be involved. J is TRBJ1-2 and V is TRBV12-3 or TRBV12-4; TRBD1 is a possible D gene (6 bases). The CDR3 runs 13 residues. CDR3 nucleotide sequence: TGTGCCAGCACTACGAACCAACAGGGAAGGGCGGCCTTC. It yields the protein CASTTNQQGRAAF.

In this sample, this clone turned up once. The chain employs TRBV7-8 and TRBJ1-4; 7 bases fit TRBD1. The J segment lost 11 bases and the V segment lost 5 bases, leaving 11 bases of the junction unmatched. Looked up from germline, CDR1 is SGHVS and CDR2 is FQNEAQ. The CDR3 runs to 14 residues. The CDR3 DNA follows: TGTGCCAGCAGCGCGAGACAGGGTTTGGCTAAACTGTTTTTT. Its protein is CASSARQGLAKLFF.

This chain joins TRBV24-1 and TRBJ2-3, with TRBD1 matching 7 bases. The CDR3 loop spans 15 amino acids. Germline V gene lookup returns CDR1 KGHDR and CDR2 SFDVKD. Unmatched junction bases numbered 9, after V lost 4 bases and J lost 6 bases. The CDR3 DNA sequence: TGTGCCACCAGTGACACGACAGGGCCCCACGATACGCAGTATTTT. It translates to CATSDTTGPHDTQYF.

The chain links TRBV25-1 to TRBJ1-1, with 8 bases lining up with TRBD1. Germline values: CDR1 MGHDK, CDR2 SYGVNS. Trimming removed 7 bases from V and 0 bases from J; junction bases left unmatched: 4. This CDR3 region has 14 residues. DNA of the CDR3: TGTGCCAGCACTCGACAGGGGATGAACACTGAAGCTTTCTTT. It specifies CASTRQGMNTEAFF.